The following is a T cell receptor (beta chain) sequence with its context. These data come from a study of blood T cell repertoires in COVID-19. The method was immunoSEQ multiplex PCR; TCRdb's version includes in-frame clones alone and lacks a portion of them. The sample shows 150,000 to 200,000 clones, about 86% of them seen only once. The trim removed 0 bases at V and 0 bases at J, leaving 4 bases unmatched. CDR1 is LNHNV, CDR2 YYDKDF, per germline (reference sequence). The CDR3 totals 16 residues. This TCR derives from a man in his 60s with acute or convalescent COVID-19. The rearrangement uses TRBV15 and TRBJ2-7, with 8 bases fitting TRBD2. Sequencing used peripheral blood. In DNA form, the CDR3 reads TGTGCCACCAGCAGAGATCCCAGCGGGAGCTCCTACGAGCAGTACTTC. Translation gives CATSRDPSGSSYEQYF.